Listed below are T cell receptor beta chains from one sample, sequenced in a study of blood T cell repertoires in COVID-19. Only in-frame clones appear in the TCRdb table, and some are missing; sequencing was by immunoSEQ multiplex PCR. Of about 100,000 clones listed, 90% are singletons. The sequencing sample was made of peripheral blood. Receptors were obtained from a man in his forties or fifties with acute or convalescent COVID-19. CDR3s include the opening cysteine and the closing phenylalanine or tryptophan. A D gene is named only where the DNA matches it firmly. Clone size is shown for a subset of rows, as once, few, many or a class of expanded clone.

TRBJ2-7 | 13 | TRBV21-1 | . | . | CASSKRRSGEQYF | TGTGCCAGCAGCAAAAGGAGGTCGGGCGAGCAGTACTTC
TRBJ2-1 | 14 | TRBV10-3 | . | . | CAIGGQETYNEQFF | TGTGCCATCGGTGGGCAGGAAACCTACAATGAGCAGTTCTTC
TRBJ2-1 | 11 | TRBV5-6 | . | . | CASSLRLERFF | TGTGCCAGCAGCCTTAGACTAGAGCGATTCTTC
TRBJ1-2 | 13 | TRBV6-4 | . | . | CAATQAVGYGYTF | TGTGCCGCCACACAGGCTGTGGGCTATGGCTACACCTTC
TRBJ2-5 | 17 | TRBV5-1 | . | TRBD1 | CASSPLGTGGIQETQYF | TGCGCCAGCAGCCCCCTGGGGACAGGGGGCATCCAAGAGACCCAGTACTTC
TRBJ2-1 | 15 | TRBV19 | . | TRBD1 | CASSPERTGDNEQFF | TGTGCCAGTAGTCCGGAAAGGACAGGGGACAATGAGCAGTTCTTC
TRBJ2-1 | 17 | TRBV11-2 | . | TRBD2 | CASSRRGRLAENNEQFF | TGTGCCAGCAGCCGAAGAGGGCGTCTAGCGGAAAACAATGAGCAGTTCTTC
TRBJ2-1 | 15 | TRBV11-3 | . | TRBD2 | CASSPRGGDYNEQFF | TGTGCCAGCAGCCCCCGGGGGGGCGACTACAATGAGCAGTTCTTC
TRBJ2-1 | 13 | TRBV5-1 | . | . | CASRGLLNNEQFF | TGCGCCAGCAGAGGACTTCTAAACAATGAGCAGTTCTTC
TRBJ1-2 | 12 | TRBV6-5 | . | . | CASSSRAGGYTF | TGTGCCAGCAGTTCCAGGGCTGGTGGCTACACCTTC
TRBJ1-2 | 12 | TRBV28 | . | . | CASRDRPYGYTF | TGTGCCAGCAGAGACAGGCCCTATGGCTACACCTTC
TRBJ1-1 | 14 | TRBV18 | . | . | CASSLQSRDTEAFF | TGTGCCAGCTCACTACAGAGTCGAGACACTGAAGCTTTCTTT
TRBJ2-3 | 15 | TRBV19 | . | TRBD1 | CASTPLQGVADTQYF | TGTGCCAGTACCCCACTCCAGGGGGTGGCAGATACGCAGTATTTT
TRBJ2-3 | 14 | TRBV5-1 | once | . | CASSLGTVTDTQYF | TGCGCCAGCAGCTTGGGAACTGTCACAGATACGCAGTATTTT
TRBJ2-1 | 19 | TRBV11-3 | once | . | CASSGRTGQHPSSYNEQFF | TGTGCCAGCAGCGGAAGGACCGGACAGCACCCGAGCTCCTACAATGAGCAGTTCTTC
TRBJ2-5 | 15 | TRBV19 | . | . | CASSNDGGHGETQYF | TGTGCCAGTAGTAATGACGGGGGGCATGGGGAGACCCAGTACTTC
TRBJ2-3 | 16 | TRBV2 | . | TRBD2 | CASSSVIGLDPDTQYF | TGTGCCAGCAGTTCGGTCATCGGACTAGATCCAGATACGCAGTATTTT
TRBJ2-1 | 16 | TRBV5-8 | . | . | CASSPKPSGAYNEQFF | TGTGCCAGCAGCCCGAAACCTAGTGGTGCCTACAATGAGCAGTTCTTC